Listed below are T cell receptor beta chains from one sample, sequenced in a study of OX40 agonist ivuxolimab in advanced cancers. Profiling relied on immunoSEQ multiplex PCR, and the TCRdb table lists in-frame clones only, not all of them. There are under 60,000 clones in the sample; 80% to 90% occur only once, and less than 40% lies in the top ten. The sequences come from CD4+ or CD8+ T cells sorted from blood, collected in a trial of the OX40 agonist ivuxolimab. Receptors originate from an adult with an advanced solid tumor such as melanoma, head and neck, liver or kidney cancer. Both conserved end residues are part of each CDR3. The order of the fields is D gene, clone size, V gene, J gene, CDR3 DNA, CDR3 protein. A D gene is named only where the DNA matches it firmly. Some rows mark clone size as missing; the rest say once, few, many or name a class of expanded clone.

D gene: -
clone size: -
V gene: TRBV10-2
J gene: TRBJ1-5
CDR3 DNA: TGCGCCAGCAGTGAGGCCTCAGGGTCTCTTCAGCCCCAGCATTTT
CDR3 protein: CASSEASGSLQPQHF

D gene: -
clone size: few
V gene: TRBV11-3
J gene: TRBJ1-1
CDR3 DNA: TGTGCCAGCAGCTTAACTCCGAACACTGAAGCTTTCTTT
CDR3 protein: CASSLTPNTEAFF

D gene: TRBD1
clone size: -
V gene: TRBV13
J gene: TRBJ2-5
CDR3 DNA: TGTGCCAGCAGCAGGGACAGCCAAGAGACCCAGTACTTC
CDR3 protein: CASSRDSQETQYF

D gene: -
clone size: once
V gene: TRBV28
J gene: TRBJ1-4
CDR3 DNA: TGTGCCAGCAGTTTATTAGGGCAGGACCAACTGTTTTTT
CDR3 protein: CASSLLGQDQLFF

D gene: -
clone size: -
V gene: TRBV7-9
J gene: TRBJ1-5
CDR3 DNA: TGTGCCAGCAGTTCATTTGTCGGCAGGGGATACGATCAGCCCCAGCATTTT
CDR3 protein: CASSSFVGRGYDQPQHF

D gene: -
clone size: -
V gene: TRBV27
J gene: TRBJ2-7
CDR3 DNA: TGTGCCAGCGGCAGGGACACCGTATCCGAGCAGTACTTC
CDR3 protein: CASGRDTVSEQYF

D gene: -
clone size: -
V gene: TRBV27
J gene: TRBJ2-2
CDR3 DNA: TGTGCCAGCAGTTCGACATCGAACACCGGGGAGCTGTTTTTT
CDR3 protein: CASSSTSNTGELFF

D gene: -
clone size: -
V gene: TRBV18
J gene: TRBJ1-2
CDR3 DNA: TGTGCCAGCTCACCACCAGGACTCTATGGCTACACCTTC
CDR3 protein: CASSPPGLYGYTF

D gene: -
clone size: -
V gene: TRBV11-2
J gene: TRBJ1-2
CDR3 DNA: TGTGCCAGCGAAAGAACCCCGGGGGTTTATGGCTACACCTTC
CDR3 protein: CASERTPGVYGYTF

D gene: TRBD2
clone size: -
V gene: TRBV7-7
J gene: TRBJ2-1
CDR3 DNA: TGTGCTAGCAGCCCGGGACTAGCGGGAACCAATGAGCAGTTCTTC
CDR3 protein: CASSPGLAGTNEQFF

D gene: -
clone size: -
V gene: TRBV10-2
J gene: TRBJ2-7
CDR3 DNA: TGCGCCAGCAGTGAAGGGTACGAGCAGTACTTC
CDR3 protein: CASSEGYEQYF